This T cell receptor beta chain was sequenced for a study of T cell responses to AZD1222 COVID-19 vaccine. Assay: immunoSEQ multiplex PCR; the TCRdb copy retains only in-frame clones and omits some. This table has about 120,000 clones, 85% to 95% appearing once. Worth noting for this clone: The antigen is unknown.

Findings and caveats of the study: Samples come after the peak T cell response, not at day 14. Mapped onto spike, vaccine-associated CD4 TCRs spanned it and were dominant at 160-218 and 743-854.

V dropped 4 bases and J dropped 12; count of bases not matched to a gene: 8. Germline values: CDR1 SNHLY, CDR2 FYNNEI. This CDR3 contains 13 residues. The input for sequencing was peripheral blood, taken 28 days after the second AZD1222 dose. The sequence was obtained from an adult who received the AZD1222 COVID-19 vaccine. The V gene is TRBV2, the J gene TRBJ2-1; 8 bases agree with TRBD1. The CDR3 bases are TGTGCCAGCAGTGGGGACAGGAACCAGTGGCAGTTCTTC. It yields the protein CASSGDRNQWQFF.